Listed here are 20 T cell receptor beta chains from one sample, sequenced in a study of blood T cell repertoires in COVID-19. Here immunoSEQ multiplex PCR was the method, and the copy in TCRdb shows in-frame clones only, minus some. The sample lists some 410,000 clones; 70% to 90% were seen once. What was sequenced was PBMCs or T cells enriched from blood (not recorded which). These receptors came from a woman aged 25 to 45 with acute COVID-19.

The J gene is TRBJ2-1, the V gene TRBV7-9, with 8 bases matching TRBD1. There are 16 residues in the CDR3. Per germline, CDR1 SEHNR and CDR2 FQNEAQ (reference sequence). Unmatched junction bases numbered 8, after V lost 5 bases and J lost 2 bases. CDR3 coding DNA: TGTGCCAGCAGCCTCGCAGGGGGCCCCGCCTACAATGAGCAGTTCTTC. The encoded protein is CASSLAGGPAYNEQFF.

V usage is TRBV5-1 and J usage is TRBJ2-3; 8 positions match TRBD2. The CDR3 sequence is 15 residues long. Germline lookup yields CDR1 SGHRS and CDR2 YFSETQ. V lost 5 bases and J lost 1; bases outside the gene matches: 6. In DNA, the CDR3 is TGCGCCAGCAGTGTAGGTAGCGGGGGCACAGATACGCAGTATTTT. Protein: CASSVGSGGTDTQYF.

The genes are TRBV19 and TRBJ2-1; the match to TRBD2 covers 12 bases. The junction had 8 bases not matched to a gene; V was cut back by 10 bases and J by 4 bases. Germline assignment: CDR1 LNHDA and CDR2 SQIVND (reference sequence). The CDR3 contains 15 residues. The CDR3 is CAIGPSGGAYNEQFF. In DNA form, the CDR3 reads TGTGCCATCGGGCCTAGCGGGGGGGCTTACAATGAGCAGTTCTTC.

The chain joins TRBV3-1 (or the pseudogene TRBV3-2) to TRBJ2-7; 8 bases are shared with TRBD2. Germline lookup yields CDR1 LGHDT and CDR2 YNNKEL (reference sequence). The trim removed 0 bases at V and 0 bases at J, leaving 4 bases unmatched. There are 16 residues in the CDR3. CDR3 in DNA: TGTGCCAGCAGCCAAGATTGGGGGACTAGCTCCTACGAGCAGTACTTC. It codes for CASSQDWGTSSYEQYF.

The rearrangement joins TRBV18 to TRBJ2-3, with D tentatively TRBD2 (5 bases). Germline CDR1 and CDR2: KGHSH and LQKENI. The CDR3 extends over 19 amino acids. Trimming removed 4 bases from V and 0 bases from J, with 23 bases in between. CDR3 bases: TGTGCCAGCTCACGTTTTGAGGGCCCTCACTTACCTAGCACAGATACGCAGTATTTT. Its protein is CASSRFEGPHLPSTDTQYF.

In this sample, this clone turned up once. J is TRBJ1-4 and V is TRBV7-2, with 12 bases that match TRBD1. This CDR3 region has 15 residues. CDR1 is SGHTA and CDR2 is FQGNSA in the germline V gene. V was clipped by 8 bases and J by 3 bases; unmatched bases: 4. In DNA, the CDR3 is TGTGCCAGCTCGGGACAGGGGGCTGCTAATGAAAAACTGTTTTTT. Its translation is CASSGQGAANEKLFF.

This clone appeared a few times. The V and J genes are TRBV14 and TRBJ1-3, with D uncertain. Germline assignment: CDR1 SGHDN and CDR2 FVKESK. Trimming shortened V by 1 base and J by 0 bases, and 16 bases separated the two germline ends. This CDR3 comprises 18 residues. The CDR3 sequence is CASSQVGLPGPSGNTIYF. Here the CDR3 DNA reads TGTGCCAGCAGCCAAGTTGGATTGCCAGGTCCCTCTGGAAACACCATATATTTT.

In its sample, this clone was seen once. This chain connects TRBV21-1 to TRBJ2-7; TRBD2, as called in the table, went unchecked against the DNA. TRBV21-1 corresponds to a pseudogene. This CDR3 region has 17 residues. The DNA of the CDR3 is TGTGCCAGCAGCAAACGTTTAAGCGGGGGGGTTTCCTACGAGCAGTACTTC. Translation: CASSKRLSGGVSYEQYF.

This rearrangement joins TRBV19 to TRBJ1-1; D is ambiguous. V was shortened by 3 bases and J by 6 bases, with 8 bases between the two germline ends. CDR3 size: 12 residues. The germline CDR1 and CDR2 sequences are LNHDA and SQIVND (reference sequence). CDR3 DNA sequence: TGTGCCAGTAGTATCACCGGGGCTGAAGCTTTCTTT. Protein sequence: CASSITGAEAFF.

The genes are TRBV2 and TRBJ1-2; D remains ambiguous. CDR3 size: 13 residues. V gave up 7 bases and J gave up 4 bases, with 13 bases separating them. Germline loops: CDR1 SNHLY, CDR2 FYNNEI. The CDR3 nucleotides read TGTGCCAGCACCCTAGACGGAGTCTATGGCTACACCTTC. Translation gives CASTLDGVYGYTF.

The rearrangement uses TRBV9 and TRBJ1-6; no clear D. Trimming took 4 bases from V and 7 from J, leaving 21 bases between them. Germline V gene data show CDR1 as SGDLS and CDR2 as YYNGEE. This CDR3 region has 17 residues. The CDR3 bases are TGTGCCAGCAGCCTCACCCTATTGGGCGGGTACAATTCACCCCTCCACTTT. Its translation: CASSLTLLGGYNSPLHF.

Only one count was recorded for this clone. This chain uses TRBV30 with TRBJ2-1, with 16 bases that match TRBD2. There are 17 residues in the CDR3. Germline values: CDR1 GTSNPN, CDR2 SVGIG (reference sequence). The V segment lost 2 bases and the J segment 7 bases; nucleotides outside the gene matches: 8. The CDR3 nucleotides read TGTGCCTGGAGTTCGCCGGGACTAGCGGGGGGGAAAAATGAGCAGTTCTTC. Protein sequence: CAWSSPGLAGGKNEQFF.

The chain combines TRBV5-1 with TRBJ2-2; TRBD2 might be the D (5 bases). The germline V gene has CDR1 SGHRS and CDR2 YFSETQ. The V end was cut by 2 bases, the J end by 6 bases, with 14 bases between. This CDR3 has 15 residues. CDR3 sequence (DNA): TGCGCCAGCAGCTTTCGAGAAGCGGCGTCCGGGGAGCTGTTTTTT. Translation gives CASSFREAASGELFF. Together with reference TRBV5-1 and TRBJ2-2, the CDR3 gives the full variable domain: KAGVTQTPRYLIKTRGQQVTLSCSPISGHRSVSWYQQTPGQGLQFLFEYFSETQRNKGNFPGRFSGRQFSNSRSEMNVSTLELGDSALYLCASSFREAASGELFFGEGSRLTVL.

The chain links TRBV20-1 to TRBJ2-3; 9 bases fit TRBD1. The V segment lost 6 bases and the J segment 9 bases; nucleotides outside the gene matches: 4. Germline V gives CDR1 DFQATT, CDR2 SNEGSKA (reference sequence). The CDR3 contains 11 residues. The CDR3 loop reads CSAATGGTQYF. CDR3 DNA sequence: TGCAGTGCGGCGACAGGGGGAACGCAGTATTTT.

This clone has only a few counts. The CDR3 DNA sequence: TGTGCCAGCAGACCCCGGGACAGGTGGGTCGCTGAAGCTTTCTTT. Protein: CASRPRDRWVAEAFF. The chain combines TRBV6-5 with TRBJ1-1, with 8 positions matching TRBD1. The CDR3 consists of 15 residues. Germline CDR1 is MNHEY and CDR2 is SVGAGI. Unmatched junction bases numbered 12, after V lost 6 bases and J lost 6 bases.

The chain recombines TRBV7-2 with TRBJ2-3; a weak D match, TRBD1 (6 bases). Germline V lookup: CDR1 SGHTA, CDR2 FQGNSA. The CDR3 runs 16 residues. V lost 4 bases and J 1 base, leaving 15 bases between the germline ends. The CDR3 protein is CASSSNRDPGTDTQYF. The CDR3 region has the DNA TGTGCCAGCAGCTCAAACAGGGACCCGGGCACAGATACGCAGTATTTT.

This chain uses TRBV6-1 with TRBJ2-1; D might be TRBD1 (6 bases). The germline V gene encodes CDR1 MNHNS and CDR2 SASEGT. There are 15 residues in the CDR3. Trimming cost V 2 bases and J 6 bases, with 14 bases left between them. CDR3 DNA: TGTGCCAGCAGTGAAATTGGGACAACGGCCAATGAGCAGTTCTTC. It codes for CASSEIGTTANEQFF.

This sequence joins TRBV2 and TRBJ1-2; tentatively, D is TRBD1 (6 bases). This CDR3 has 14 residues. CDR1 and CDR2 from the germline V gene are SNHLY and FYNNEI. V lost 4 bases to trimming and J lost 0 bases, with 9 bases between them. CDR3 in DNA: TGTGCCAGCAGTGTGGGGGCTACTAACTATGGCTACACCTTC. Translated, it gives CASSVGATNYGYTF.

This chain's CDR3 is CASSVADRWDTEAFF. In DNA, the CDR3 is TGTGCCAGCAGCGTAGCTGACAGATGGGACACTGAAGCTTTCTTT. The genes are TRBV9 and TRBJ1-1; tentative D call: TRBD1 (5 bases). The length of the CDR3 is 15 residues. Trimming shortened V by 0 bases and J by 3 bases, and 12 bases separated the two germline ends. Germline CDR1 and CDR2: SGDLS and YYNGEE.

V gene TRBV19 combines with J gene TRBJ1-5; D possibly corresponds to TRBD1 (6 bases). The CDR3 is 13 residues long. The V and J ends lost 7 bases and 5 bases respectively, with 12 bases between them. The germline CDR1 and CDR2 sequences are LNHDA and SQIVND (reference sequence). The CDR3 here is CASKGQGYQPQHF. CDR3 coding DNA: TGTGCCAGTAAAGGGCAGGGGTATCAGCCCCAGCATTTT.